These T cell receptor beta chains were read from a single sample in a study of technical replicates of blood from several donors. The method was immunoSEQ multiplex PCR; TCRdb's version includes in-frame clones alone and lacks a portion of them. The sample includes about 62,000 clones, about 90% of them seen just once. The specimen sequenced was PBMCs. The source is a human donor in good health. Some clones in this sample may be carry-over from other donors' samples. CDR3s include the opening cysteine and the closing phenylalanine or tryptophan. The order of the fields is V gene, D gene, clone size, J gene, CDR3 DNA, CDR3 protein. A D gene is named only where the DNA matches it firmly. The size of a clone is reported for some rows only, either as once, few or many, or as a class for expanded clones.

>TRBV19|NA|NA|TRBJ2-7
TGTGCCAGTAGTCACCCCGGCGACTTAGCCTACGAGCAGTACTTC
CASSHPGDLAYEQYF
>TRBV4-3|TRBD1|NA|TRBJ1-1
TGCGCCAGCAGCCAACGCGACCGGGACAGGGGAGGGACTGAAGCTTTCTTT
CASSQRDRDRGGTEAFF
>TRBV19|TRBD2|NA|TRBJ2-1
TGTGCCAGTAGTACCGGGACTAGCGGGAGGAATGAGCAGTTCTTC
CASSTGTSGRNEQFF
>TRBV7-2|NA|NA|TRBJ1-5
TGTGCCAGCGTACCGGGGGTGGGCAATCAGCCCCAGCATTTT
CASVPGVGNQPQHF
>TRBV7-9|TRBD2|NA|TRBJ2-2
TGTGCCGACGGGGGGACCGGGGAGCTGTTTTTT
CADGGTGELFF
>TRBV6-6|TRBD2|NA|TRBJ2-7
TGTGCCAGCAAAAACGGGGGGGGCTACGAGCAGTACTTC
CASKNGGGYEQYF
>TRBV5-1|TRBD1|NA|TRBJ1-4
TGCGCCAGCAGCGTGACGGGACAGCGGAATGAAAAACTGTTTTTT
CASSVTGQRNEKLFF
>TRBV7-9|NA|NA|TRBJ2-7
TGTGCCAGCAGCCCACAGGCAAACGAGCAGTACTTC
CASSPQANEQYF
>TRBV5-8|TRBD2|NA|TRBJ2-3
TGTGCCAGCAGCGCCCGACTAGCGCGGAACACAGATACGCAGTATTTT
CASSARLARNTDTQYF
>TRBV6-5|NA|NA|TRBJ1-1
TGTGCCAGCAGTTTGGGCAGCGGAGGGAACACTGAAGCTTTCTTT
CASSLGSGGNTEAFF
>TRBV7-2|NA|NA|TRBJ2-1
TGTGCCAGCAGCTTAGCGCGGGAACTCAATGAGCAGTTCTTC
CASSLARELNEQFF
>TRBV4-1|NA|NA|TRBJ2-2
TGCGCCAGCAGCCCCACCGAGGGCGGCGGGGCAGCCGGGGAGCTGTTTTTT
CASSPTEGGGAAGELFF
>TRBV6-6|TRBD1|NA|TRBJ2-7
TGTGCCAGCAGTTACGGGACAGGGGGTTACGAGCAGTACTTC
CASSYGTGGYEQYF
>TRBV7-9|TRBD1|NA|TRBJ1-6
TGTGCCAGCAGCGTGACAGGGCAGTATAATTCACCCCTCCACTTT
CASSVTGQYNSPLHF
>TRBV5-1|NA|few|TRBJ1-2
TGCGCCAGCAGCCTGCGGGGTGTTGGCTACACCTTC
CASSLRGVGYTF
>TRBV4-3|NA|NA|TRBJ2-1
TGCGCCAGCAGCCAAGATCGTTCGTCGAGCTCCTACAATGAGCAGTTCTTC
CASSQDRSSSSYNEQFF
>TRBV20-1|NA|NA|TRBJ2-1
TGCAGTGCTCCGGAGAGGCGCGAGCAGTTCTTC
CSAPERREQFF
>TRBV5-8|NA|NA|TRBJ2-7
TGTGCCAGCAGCTTACTAGATGAGCAGTACTTC
CASSLLDEQYF
>TRBV13|TRBD1|few|TRBJ1-3
TGTGCCAGCAGCTCCAGGACAGGGGCTGGAAACACCATATATTTT
CASSSRTGAGNTIYF
>TRBV10-3|TRBD1|NA|TRBJ1-1
TGTGCCATCAGTGGGGGGACAGGGTTTGGAGCTTTCTTT
CAISGGTGFGAFF
>TRBV4-1|NA|once|TRBJ2-5
TGCGCCAGCAGCCAAGATCTTATAGGGAGGGAGACCCAGTACTTC
CASSQDLIGRETQYF
>TRBV7-9|NA|NA|TRBJ1-2
TGTGCCAGCAGATGGACCCGGGACTGGAACTATGGCTACACCTTC
CASRWTRDWNYGYTF
>TRBV9|TRBD2|NA|TRBJ2-7
TGTGCCAGCAGCTCACAAGCGGGGTCCTCCTACGAGCAGTACTTC
CASSSQAGSSYEQYF
>TRBV4-3|NA|NA|TRBJ1-1
TGCGCCAGCAGCCCCGCCGCGGTTACTTGGAACACTGAAGCTTTCTTT
CASSPAAVTWNTEAFF
>TRBV27|NA|NA|TRBJ2-6
TGTGCCAGCAGTTTAGGCACCTCTGGGGCCAACGTCCTGACTTTC
CASSLGTSGANVLTF
>TRBV4-2|TRBD1|NA|TRBJ1-1
TGTGCCAGCAGGACCCGGGACAGGGGCCTCACTGAAGCTTTCTTT
CASRTRDRGLTEAFF
>TRBV5-4|TRBD2|NA|TRBJ2-7
TGTGCCAGCAGCTTTACTAGCGGGTTTGTCTACGAGCAGTACTTC
CASSFTSGFVYEQYF
>TRBV21-1|NA|NA|TRBJ2-6
TGTGCCAGCAGCAAAACGTGTAGGACATCTGGGGCCAACGTCCTGACTTTC
CASSKTCRTSGANVLTF
>TRBV7-2|NA|NA|TRBJ2-1
TGTGCCAGCAGCTTAAGCCCCTTTCCCTACAATGAGCAGTTCTTC
CASSLSPFPYNEQFF
>TRBV10-3|TRBD1|NA|TRBJ2-1
TGTGCCTCCAGGACAGGCGACTTATCTTGGGAGCAGTTCTTC
CASRTGDLSWEQFF
>TRBV27|TRBD1|NA|TRBJ1-6
TGTGCCAGCAGTTTGAATAGGGGGACAGGGGGAAATAATTCACCCCTCCACTTT
CASSLNRGTGGNNSPLHF
>TRBV5-6|TRBD2|NA|TRBJ2-3
TGTGCCAGCAGCTGGGGACTAGCGGCCACAGATACGCAGTATTTT
CASSWGLAATDTQYF
>TRBV9|TRBD1|NA|TRBJ2-1
TGTGCCAGCAGCCCCTGGACAGGGACTTTCTACAATGAGCAGTTCTTC
CASSPWTGTFYNEQFF
>TRBV4-1|NA|NA|TRBJ2-5
TGCGCCAGCAGCCAAGAGAGGGTAGGGGAGACCCAGTACTTC
CASSQERVGETQYF
>TRBV28|TRBD1|NA|TRBJ2-7
TGTGCCAGCAGAGAAATGTACCGGTGGACAGGGGAGGATGAGGCCTACGAGCAGTACTTC
CASREMYRWTGEDEAYEQYF
>TRBV18|NA|NA|TRBJ2-1
TGTGCCAGCTCACCAAGCCTAGTCCTTTCCAATGAGCAGTTCTTC
CASSPSLVLSNEQFF